This T cell receptor (beta chain) was captured by sequencing in a study of blood T cells in healthy people across ages. The CDR3 is made up of 16 amino acids. CDR1 is LGHNA, CDR2 YNFKEQ, per germline. Trimming pared 4 bases from V and 3 bases from J, leaving 18 bases between. Through a sample-barcoded 5' primer and a J-beta primer mix, a second PCR was run for roughly 6 to 12 cycles. TCRdb reprocessed the 5' RACE reads via MiXCR and lists one record per CDR3 protein. The profile shows 2 million or so distinct CDR3 sequences, around 50% of them singletons. This clonotype was seen more than once but under ten times.

The chain joins TRBV4-2 to TRBJ1-2; tentatively, D is TRBD1 (5 bases). This clonotype was sampled from a woman between 35 and 50 years old in good health. The sequenced material came from blood. The CDR3 sequence: CASSPDSSLGHYGYTF. The CDR3 coding sequence is TGTGCCAGCAGCCCGGATTCATCCCTGGGGCACTATGGCTACACCTTC.